Below, 15 T cell receptor beta chains from the same sample are listed, as sequenced in a study of cytomegalovirus exposure and HLA in healthy donors. The PCR had 60 Vbeta and 13 Jbeta primers. Assay used: immunoSEQ multiplex PCR; TCRdb lists only in-frame clones, some missing. The sample has about 110,000 clones; roughly 80% are singletons. Sequencing was performed on PBMCs. Source of these receptors: a woman in her thirties in good health and CMV-seronegative.

This rearrangement joins TRBV4-2 to TRBJ1-3; 8 bases line up with TRBD1. V shed 1 base and J 3 bases; nucleotides not matched to a gene: 2. The CDR3 is 15 amino acids. The germline gives CDR1 LGHNA, CDR2 YNFKEQ. The CDR3 protein is CASSQADRGGNTIYF. The CDR3 bases are TGTGCCAGCAGCCAAGCCGACAGGGGTGGAAACACCATATATTTT.

The chain is built from TRBV15 and TRBJ2-4; perhaps TRBD2 as D (6 bases). This CDR3 spans 13 amino acids. Germline V CDR1 and CDR2: LNHNV, YYDKDF (reference sequence). The V and J ends lost 4 bases and 5 bases respectively, with 9 bases between them. The CDR3 reads CATSNTGENIQYF. The CDR3 DNA reads as TGTGCCACCAGCAACACGGGGGAAAACATTCAGTACTTC.

This clone was seen a few times. CDR3 residues: CSVAGQHQETQYF. DNA for the CDR3: TGCAGCGTTGCAGGACAGCACCAAGAGACCCAGTACTTC. This rearrangement joins TRBV29-1 to TRBJ2-5, with D perhaps TRBD1 (6 bases). This CDR3 has 13 amino acids. V lost 4 bases to trimming and J lost 0 bases, with 9 bases between them. The germline CDR1 and CDR2 sequences are SQVTM and ANQGSEA.

The chain combines TRBV30 with TRBJ2-7, with 13 nucleotides matching TRBD2. The CDR3 runs to 13 residues. Trimming took 5 bases from V and 6 from J; bases not matched to a gene: 4. Per the germline V gene, CDR1 is GTSNPN and CDR2 is SVGIG (reference sequence). This chain's CDR3 is CAWRLAGGREQYF. In DNA, the CDR3 is TGTGCCTGGCGACTAGCGGGAGGTCGCGAGCAGTACTTC.

The chain couples TRBV29-1 to TRBJ1-1, with a possible D match to TRBD1 (5 bases). The CDR3 covers 13 residues. Trimming cost V 0 bases and J 10 bases, with 15 bases left between them. The V gene's germline CDR1 is SQVTM and CDR2 ANQGSEA. This chain's CDR3 is CSVEDLVQGGAFF. In DNA, the CDR3 is TGCAGCGTTGAAGATCTTGTGCAGGGAGGAGCTTTCTTT.

V is TRBV7-9 and J is TRBJ1-6, with 9 positions matching TRBD1. The CDR3 contains 15 residues. Unmatched junction bases numbered 6, after V lost 5 bases and J lost 7 bases. From germline, CDR1 is SEHNR and CDR2 FQNEAQ (reference sequence). The CDR3 reads CASSEAGQGNSPLHF. CDR3 DNA: TGTGCCAGCAGCGAAGCCGGACAGGGGAATTCACCCCTCCACTTT.

The rearrangement links TRBV7-9 to TRBJ1-1; D call uncertain. The V end was cut by 5 bases, the J end by 5 bases, with 18 bases between. Germline CDR1 is SEHNR and CDR2 is FQNEAQ (reference sequence). This CDR3 contains 15 residues. The CDR3 protein is CASSPLGGIDTEAFF. The CDR3 nucleotides are TGTGCCAGCAGCCCCTTAGGAGGGATTGATACTGAAGCTTTCTTT.

This rearrangement joins TRBV9 to TRBJ2-1; TRBD2 might be the D (6 bases). This CDR3 has 15 residues. Trimming left V 0 bases short and J 4 bases short, with 11 bases between. The germline V gene encodes CDR1 SGDLS and CDR2 YYNGEE. This CDR3 reads CASSVAAGTYNEQFF. The CDR3 nucleotides are TGTGCCAGCAGCGTAGCGGCGGGAACTTACAATGAGCAGTTCTTC.

V gene TRBV2 combines with J gene TRBJ1-1; possible D gene TRBD1, 6 bases. Trimming pared 0 bases from V and 4 bases from J, leaving 9 bases between. There are 14 residues in the CDR3. Germline V gene sequence: CDR1 SNHLY, CDR2 FYNNEI. CDR3 nucleotide sequence: TGTGCCAGCAGTGAAGCGAGGGGGGGCACTGAAGCTTTCTTT. This encodes CASSEARGGTEAFF.

This clone was seen once. The chain is built from TRBV7-9 and TRBJ2-3; D call uncertain. Looked up from germline, CDR1 is SEHNR and CDR2 is FQNEAQ (reference sequence). The CDR3 has 12 residues. The V gene lost 5 bases and the J gene lost 3 bases, with 6 bases spanning the gap. The CDR3 DNA reads TGTGCCAGCAGCCGACTTACAGATACGCAGTATTTT. It codes for CASSRLTDTQYF.

V and J are TRBV25-1 and TRBJ1-1; 9 bases are a match to TRBD1. This CDR3 has 16 residues. Trimming cost V 0 bases and J 4 bases; bases outside gene matches: 6. The germline gives CDR1 MGHDK, CDR2 SYGVNS. DNA for the CDR3: TGTGCCAGCAGTGAATACGGACAGGGGCGGACCACTGAAGCTTTCTTT. Residues: CASSEYGQGRTTEAFF.

CDR3 in DNA: TGTGCCAGCAGCTCAGGGGGCGCCAGCACCGGGGAGCTGTTTTTT. Translated: CASSSGGASTGELFF. This chain uses TRBV7-3 with TRBJ2-2, with 8 bases identical to TRBD1. Trimming took 4 bases from V and 4 from J; bases not matched to a gene: 5. The germline V gene has CDR1 SGHTA and CDR2 FQGTGA. The CDR3 totals 15 residues.

The CDR3 sequence: CASSDEVSSTDTQYF. DNA of the CDR3: TGTGCCAGCAGTGATGAGGTTTCTAGCACAGATACGCAGTATTTT. The rearrangement links TRBV2 to TRBJ2-3; no reliable D call. Germline V CDR1 and CDR2: SNHLY, FYNNEI. CDR3 length equals 15 residues. The V gene lost 3 bases and the J gene lost 0 bases, with 10 bases spanning the gap.

The chain links TRBV5-8 to TRBJ1-1; perhaps TRBD1 as D (5 bases). This CDR3 is built from 19 residues. Germline V CDR1 and CDR2: SGHTS, YDEGEE. Between the trimmed V and J ends, which lost 0 bases and 1 base, there was a span of 22 bases. The CDR3 protein is CASSLVRVGLGIRNTEAFF. DNA for the CDR3: TGTGCCAGCAGCTTGGTCAGGGTGGGGCTAGGGATTAGGAACACTGAAGCTTTCTTT. The variable domain in full, completed from reference TRBV5-8 and TRBJ1-1, reads EAGVTQSPTHLIKTRGQQATLRCSPISGHTSVYWYQQALGLGLQFLLWYDEGEERNRGNFPPRFSGRQFPNYSSELNVNALELEDSALYLCASSLVRVGLGIRNTEAFFGQGTRLTVV.

V is TRBV5-1 and J is TRBJ2-5; 10 nucleotides agree with TRBD2. The V gene end was trimmed by 5 bases and the J gene end by 4 bases; junction bases not matched to a gene: 5. Germline assignment: CDR1 SGHRS and CDR2 YFSETQ. This CDR3 is built from 14 residues. CDR3 residues: CASSLAGEGETQYF. The CDR3 DNA is TGCGCCAGCAGTCTAGCGGGAGAGGGAGAGACCCAGTACTTC.